This T cell receptor beta chain was captured by sequencing in a study of blood T cell repertoires in COVID-19. This CDR3 is 14 amino acids long. CDR1 and CDR2 (germline): LNHDA, SQIVND (reference sequence). The junction had 12 bases not matched to a gene; V was cut back by 8 bases and J by 5 bases. Data came from immunoSEQ multiplex PCR; TCRdb stores just in-frame clones and leaves some out. The sample has roughly 410,000 clones, over 75% seen once. The chain is built from TRBV19 and TRBJ2-7; 7 bases map to TRBD2. Input material: peripheral blood. The sequence was collected from an older woman with COVID-19, enrolled during active disease. The CDR3 here is CASGRRGRGDEQYF. The CDR3 bases are TGTGCCAGTGGAAGGAGGGGTCGGGGGGACGAGCAGTACTTC.